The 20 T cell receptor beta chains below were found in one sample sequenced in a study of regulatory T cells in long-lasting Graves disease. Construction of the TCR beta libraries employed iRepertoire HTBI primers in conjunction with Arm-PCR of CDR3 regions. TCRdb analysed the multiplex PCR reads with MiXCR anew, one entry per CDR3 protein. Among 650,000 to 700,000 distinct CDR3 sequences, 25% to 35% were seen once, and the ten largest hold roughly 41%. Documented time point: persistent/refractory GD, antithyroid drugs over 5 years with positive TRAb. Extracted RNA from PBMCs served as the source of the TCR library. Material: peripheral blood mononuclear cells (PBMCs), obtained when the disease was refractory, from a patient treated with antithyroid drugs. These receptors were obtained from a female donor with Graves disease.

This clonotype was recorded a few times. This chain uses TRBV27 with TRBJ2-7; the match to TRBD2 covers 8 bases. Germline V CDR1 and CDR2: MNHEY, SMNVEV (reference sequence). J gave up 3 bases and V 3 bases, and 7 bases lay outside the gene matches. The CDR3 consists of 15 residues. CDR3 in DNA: TGTGCCAGCAGTTTGGCAGAGGCGGGGGGCTACGAGCAGTACTTC. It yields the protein CASSLAEAGGYEQYF.

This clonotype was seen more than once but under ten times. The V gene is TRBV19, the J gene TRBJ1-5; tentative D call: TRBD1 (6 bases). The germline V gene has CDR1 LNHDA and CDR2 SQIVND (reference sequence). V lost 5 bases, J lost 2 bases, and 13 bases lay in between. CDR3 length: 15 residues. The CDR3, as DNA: TGTGCCAGTAGTCGCAGTTACAGGGGCAATCAGCCCCAGCATTTT. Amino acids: CASSRSYRGNQPQHF.

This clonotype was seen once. The CDR3 spells CASSPVGLGLNTEAFF. The DNA for the CDR3 is TGTGCCAGCAGCCCAGTAGGGCTGGGGTTGAACACTGAAGCTTTCTTT. The J gene is TRBJ1-1, the V gene TRBV9; no clear D. This CDR3 region has 16 residues. Deletions cut 4 bases from V and 0 bases from J, with 16 bases between. Germline assignment: CDR1 SGDLS and CDR2 YYNGEE. Combining the CDR3 with reference TRBV9 and TRBJ1-1 gives the whole variable domain DSGVTQTPKHLITATGQRVTLRCSPRSGDLSVYWYQQSLDQGLQFLIQYYNGEERAKGNILERFSAQQFPDLHSELNLSSLELGDSALYFCASSPVGLGLNTEAFFGQGTRLTVV.

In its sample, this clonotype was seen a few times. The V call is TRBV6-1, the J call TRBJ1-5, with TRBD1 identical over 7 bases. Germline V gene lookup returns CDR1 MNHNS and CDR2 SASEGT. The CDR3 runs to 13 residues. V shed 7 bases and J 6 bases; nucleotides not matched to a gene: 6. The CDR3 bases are TGTGCCAGCAAGGACAGGTTCGGTCAGCCCCAGCATTTT. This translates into CASKDRFGQPQHF.

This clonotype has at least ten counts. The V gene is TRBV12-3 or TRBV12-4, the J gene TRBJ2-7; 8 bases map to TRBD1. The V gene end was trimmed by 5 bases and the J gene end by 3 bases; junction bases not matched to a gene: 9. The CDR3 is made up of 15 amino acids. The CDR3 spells CASSVGQGTDYEQYF. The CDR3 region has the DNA TGTGCCAGCAGTGTTGGACAGGGTACGGACTACGAGCAGTACTTC.

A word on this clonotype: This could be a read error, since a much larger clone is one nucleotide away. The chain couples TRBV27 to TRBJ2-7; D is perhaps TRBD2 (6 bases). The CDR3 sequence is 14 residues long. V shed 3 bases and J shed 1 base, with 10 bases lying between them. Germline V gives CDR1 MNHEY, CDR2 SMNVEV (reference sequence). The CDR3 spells CASSLYGRSYEQYF. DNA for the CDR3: TGTGCCAGCAGTTTGTACGGGAGATCCTACGAGCAGTACTTC.

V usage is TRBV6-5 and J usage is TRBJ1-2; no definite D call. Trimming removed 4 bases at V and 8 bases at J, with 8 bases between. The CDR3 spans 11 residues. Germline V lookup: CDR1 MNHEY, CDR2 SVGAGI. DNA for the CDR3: TGTGCCAGCAGTTCCCTGGGGGGCTACACCTTC. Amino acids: CASSSLGGYTF.

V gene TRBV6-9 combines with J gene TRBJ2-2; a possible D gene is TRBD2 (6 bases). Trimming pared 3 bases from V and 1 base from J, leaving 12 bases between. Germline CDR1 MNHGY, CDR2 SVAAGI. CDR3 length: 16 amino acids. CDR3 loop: CASSYGRGWNTGELFF. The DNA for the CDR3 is TGTGCCAGCAGTTACGGCCGGGGGTGGAACACCGGGGAGCTGTTTTTT.

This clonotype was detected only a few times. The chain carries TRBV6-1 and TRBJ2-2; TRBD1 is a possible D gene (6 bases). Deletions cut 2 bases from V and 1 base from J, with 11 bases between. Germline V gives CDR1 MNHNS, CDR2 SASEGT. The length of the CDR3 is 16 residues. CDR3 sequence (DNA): TGTGCCAGCAGTGAACGGGCAGGGGTGAACACCGGGGAGCTGTTTTTT. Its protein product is CASSERAGVNTGELFF.

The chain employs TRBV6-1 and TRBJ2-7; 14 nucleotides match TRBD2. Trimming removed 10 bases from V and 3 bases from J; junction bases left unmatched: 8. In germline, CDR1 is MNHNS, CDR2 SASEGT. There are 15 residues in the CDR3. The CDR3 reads CATREGLAGDYEQYF. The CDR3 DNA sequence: TGTGCCACCCGGGAGGGACTAGCGGGAGACTACGAGCAGTACTTC.

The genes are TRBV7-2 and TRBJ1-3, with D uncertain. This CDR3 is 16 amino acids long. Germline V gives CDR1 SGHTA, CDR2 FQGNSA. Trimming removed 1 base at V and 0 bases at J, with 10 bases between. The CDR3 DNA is TGTGCCAGCAGCTTAGGACCTCCGCACTCTGGAAACACCATATATTTT. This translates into CASSLGPPHSGNTIYF. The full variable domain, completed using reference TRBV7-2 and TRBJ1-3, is GAGVSQSPSNKVTEKGKDVELRCDPISGHTALYWYRQSLGQGLEFLIYFQGNSAPDKSGLPSDRFSAERTGGSVSTLTIQRTQQEDSAVYLCASSLGPPHSGNTIYFGEGSWLTVV.

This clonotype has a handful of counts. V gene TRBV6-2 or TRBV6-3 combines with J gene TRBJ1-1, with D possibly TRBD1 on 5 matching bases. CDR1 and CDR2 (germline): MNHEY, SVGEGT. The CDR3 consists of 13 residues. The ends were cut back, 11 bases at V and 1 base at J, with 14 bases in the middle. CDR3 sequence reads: CAAYRLSNTEAFF. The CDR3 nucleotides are TGTGCCGCCTACAGGCTTTCGAACACTGAAGCTTTCTTT.

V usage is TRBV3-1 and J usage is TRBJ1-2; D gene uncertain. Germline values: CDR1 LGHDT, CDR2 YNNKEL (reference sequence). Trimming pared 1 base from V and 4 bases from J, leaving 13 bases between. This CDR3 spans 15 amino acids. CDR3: CASSQVGLQLYGYTF. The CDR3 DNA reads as TGTGCCAGCAGCCAAGTTGGATTACAGCTCTATGGCTACACCTTC. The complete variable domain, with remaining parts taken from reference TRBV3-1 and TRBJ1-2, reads DTAVSQTPKYLVTQMGNDKSIKCEQNLGHDTMYWYKQDSKKFLKIMFSYNNKELIINETVPNRFSPKSPDKAHLNLHINSLELGDSAVYFCASSQVGLQLYGYTFGSGTRLTVV.

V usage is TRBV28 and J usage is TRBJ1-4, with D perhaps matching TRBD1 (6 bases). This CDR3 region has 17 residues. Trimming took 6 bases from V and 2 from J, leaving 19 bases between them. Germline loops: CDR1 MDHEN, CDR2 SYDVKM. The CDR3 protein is CASRYGTRVLTNEKLFF. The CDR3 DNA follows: TGTGCCAGCAGATACGGGACAAGGGTACTCACTAATGAAAAACTGTTTTTT.

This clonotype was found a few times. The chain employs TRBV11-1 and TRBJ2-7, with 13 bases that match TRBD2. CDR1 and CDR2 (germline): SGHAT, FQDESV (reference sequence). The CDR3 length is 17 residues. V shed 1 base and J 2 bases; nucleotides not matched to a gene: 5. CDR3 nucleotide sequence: TGTGCCAGCAGCTTAGGGGGGACTAGCGGGATGACCTACGAGCAGTACTTC. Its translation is CASSLGGTSGMTYEQYF.

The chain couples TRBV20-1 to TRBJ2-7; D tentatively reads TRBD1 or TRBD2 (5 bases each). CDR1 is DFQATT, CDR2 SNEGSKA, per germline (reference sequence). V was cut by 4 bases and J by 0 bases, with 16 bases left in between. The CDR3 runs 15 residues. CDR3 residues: CSAMGTADVSYEQYF. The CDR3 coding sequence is TGCAGTGCTATGGGGACGGCTGATGTCTCCTACGAGCAGTACTTC.

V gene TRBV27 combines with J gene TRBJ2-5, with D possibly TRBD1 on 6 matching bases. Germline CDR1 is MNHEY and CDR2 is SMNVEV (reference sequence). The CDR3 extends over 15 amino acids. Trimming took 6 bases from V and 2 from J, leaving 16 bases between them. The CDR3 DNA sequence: TGTGCCAGCAGCGAAATCTCACAGGGACAAGAGACCCAGTACTTC. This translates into CASSEISQGQETQYF.

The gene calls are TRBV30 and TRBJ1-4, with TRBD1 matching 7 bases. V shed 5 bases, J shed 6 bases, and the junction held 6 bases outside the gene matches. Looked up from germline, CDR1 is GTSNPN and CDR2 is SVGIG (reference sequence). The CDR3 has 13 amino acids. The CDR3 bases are TGTGCCTGGGGTAGACAGGGACATGAAAAACTGTTTTTT. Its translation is CAWGRQGHEKLFF.

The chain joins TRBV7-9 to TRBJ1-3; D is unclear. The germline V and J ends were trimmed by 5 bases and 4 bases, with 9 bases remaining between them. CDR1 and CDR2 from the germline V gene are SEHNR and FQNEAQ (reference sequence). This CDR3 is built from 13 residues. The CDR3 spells CASSPTTGNTIYF. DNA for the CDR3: TGTGCCAGCAGCCCAACAACAGGAAACACCATATATTTT.

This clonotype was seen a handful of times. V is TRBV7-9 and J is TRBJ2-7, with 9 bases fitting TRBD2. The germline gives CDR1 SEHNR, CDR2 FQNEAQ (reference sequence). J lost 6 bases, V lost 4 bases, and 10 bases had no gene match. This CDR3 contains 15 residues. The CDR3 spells CASSSPGTSSAEQYF. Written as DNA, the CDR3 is TGTGCCAGCAGCTCTCCAGGGACTAGCTCAGCCGAGCAGTACTTC.